This T cell receptor beta chain was sequenced during a study of cytomegalovirus exposure and HLA in healthy donors. The germline V gene has CDR1 SGHRS and CDR2 YFSETQ. The length of the CDR3 is 14 residues. V was clipped by 0 bases and J by 3 bases; unmatched bases: 2. Details on this clone: No antigen is known for it.

Study-level results: Under in vitro conditions, a few CMV-associated chains were confirmed as specific for CMV antigens. Cytomegalovirus-associated TCR beta chains were listed, numbering some 150.

Here immunoSEQ multiplex PCR was the method, and the copy in TCRdb shows in-frame clones only, minus some. The data hold 160,000 or so clones, with more than 75% observed a single time. The donors were part of the validation cohort of more than 90 subjects. That cohort was separate from the first cohort, which comprised 666 subjects. Sequenced input: PBMCs. The sequence was obtained from a man aged 18-30 years in good health and CMV-seronegative. The chain is built from TRBV5-1 and TRBJ2-5; 7 positions agree with TRBD1. The CDR3 sequence is CASSLGQGEETQYF. CDR3 DNA sequence: TGCGCCAGCAGCTTGGGACAGGGAGAAGAGACCCAGTACTTC.